Given below is one T cell receptor (beta chain) in context. Its antigen is as yet unknown. This entry comes from a study of T-cell memory formation after mild COVID-19. In the study overall: TCR clusters largely stayed donor specific. Study findings and constraints: CD8+ contracting clones occupied EMRA, while CD4+ ones occupied mainly CM and EM.

TCRdb redid the calling of the 5' RACE reads with MiXCR, one entry per CDR3 protein. In the table there are approximately 150,000 distinct CDR3 sequences, approximately 5.7% of which are singletons. This CDR3 has 14 amino acids. Germline assignment: CDR1 SGHRS and CDR2 YFSETQ. Trimming at V came to 5 bases and at J to 6 bases, leaving 6 bases not matched to a gene. The TCR was taken from an adult woman who had mild COVID-19 (a few samples of this study predate the infection). Cell type and time point are not known. The sequencing sample was made of PBMCs or a T cell subset sorted from them (not recorded which). The gene calls are TRBV5-1 and TRBJ2-3; TRBD1 matches 10 bases. The CDR3 DNA follows: TGCGCCAGCAGGACAGGGGGCGCAACTGATACGCAGTATTTT. It specifies CASRTGGATDTQYF.